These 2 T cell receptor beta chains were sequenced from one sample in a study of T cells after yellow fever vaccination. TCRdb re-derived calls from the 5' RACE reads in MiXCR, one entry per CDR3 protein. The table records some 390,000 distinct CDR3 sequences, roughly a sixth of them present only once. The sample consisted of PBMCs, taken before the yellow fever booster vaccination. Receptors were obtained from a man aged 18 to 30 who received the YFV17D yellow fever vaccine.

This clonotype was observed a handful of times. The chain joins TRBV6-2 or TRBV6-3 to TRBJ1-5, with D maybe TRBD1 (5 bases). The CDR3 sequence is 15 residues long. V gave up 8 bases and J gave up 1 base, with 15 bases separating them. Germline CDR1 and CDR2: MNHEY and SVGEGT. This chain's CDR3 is CASALRQLSNQPQHF. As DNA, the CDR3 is TGTGCCAGCGCCTTGAGACAGTTAAGCAATCAGCCCCAGCATTTT.

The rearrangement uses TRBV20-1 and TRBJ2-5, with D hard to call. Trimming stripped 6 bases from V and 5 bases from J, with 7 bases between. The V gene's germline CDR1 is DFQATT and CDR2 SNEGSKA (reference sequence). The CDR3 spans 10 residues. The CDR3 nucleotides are TGCAGTGCCACTTGGGAGACCCAGTACTTC. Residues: CSATWETQYF.